The sequence of this TCR beta chain was determined in a study of T cells in Graves' hyperthyroidism and ophthalmopathy. Study-level findings and limits: Appearing also in blood were most of the thyroid clonotypes expanded above 0.001.

The length of the CDR3 is 13 residues. Trimming left V 4 bases short and J 5 bases short, with 11 bases between. Germline CDR1 SGHTA, CDR2 FQGNSA. This clonotype was observed many times. The antigen is unknown. RNA transcripts gave rise to amplified TCR beta CDR3 regions. An initial round of RT-PCR targeting the TCR CDR3 relied on the HTBI primer set. MiXCR, run by TCRdb on the multiplex PCR reads, gives a single entry per CDR3 protein. The sample has around 760,000 distinct CDR3 sequences, just over 35% seen once. This receptor was taken from a woman aged 40-49 years with Graves' hyperthyroidism. The rearrangement links TRBV7-2 to TRBJ2-5; D is unclear. Sequencing input: blood. The CDR3: CASSSYTQETQYF. The CDR3 DNA is TGTGCCAGCAGCTCCTACACACAGGAGACCCAGTACTTC.